Presented here are 32 T cell receptor beta chains from one specimen sequenced in a study of tumor-infiltrating lymphocytes in localized non-small cell lung cancer. Only in-frame clones appear in the TCRdb table, and some are missing; sequencing was by immunoSEQ multiplex PCR. This sample carries around 23,000 clones, approximately 70% of them seen once, and the ten largest clones take about 6.5%. Sequenced input: lung tumor tissue. These receptors originate from a human donor with non-small cell lung cancer.

V and J are TRBV4-2 and TRBJ2-5, with a possible D match to TRBD2 (5 bases). Judging by the DNA end, TRBJ2-7 fits better; the J call may be wrong. The CDR3 totals 15 residues. Germline V CDR1 and CDR2: LGHNA, YNFKEQ. The CDR3 DNA reads TGTGCCAGCAGCCAGGATAAGCCGGCGGGCTACGAGCAGTACTTC. Protein: CASSQDKPAGYEQYF.

The J gene is TRBJ1-2, the V gene TRBV18; the match to TRBD1 covers 9 bases. Germline CDR1 and CDR2: KGHSH and LQKENI. CDR3 length: 13 amino acids. The V and J ends lost 3 bases and 8 bases, in that order; junction bases with no gene match: 4. In DNA form, the CDR3 reads TGTGCCAGCTCACCCGGGACAGGGCTAGGCTACACCTTC. Translated, it gives CASSPGTGLGYTF.

This chain links TRBV7-6 with TRBJ2-1; D remains unclear. CDR3 length equals 13 residues. V was cut by 2 bases and J by 10 bases, with 12 bases left in between. Per germline, CDR1 SGHVS and CDR2 FNYEAQ. The CDR3 spells CASSLLQDGEQFF. CDR3 DNA sequence: TGTGCCAGCAGCTTACTCCAGGACGGGGAGCAGTTCTTC.

This clone was detected only a few times. The rearrangement links TRBV19 to TRBJ2-7, with TRBD2 as a possible D gene (5 bases). Looked up from germline, CDR1 is LNHDA and CDR2 is SQIVND (reference sequence). Trimming removed 3 bases at V and 3 bases at J, with 9 bases between. The CDR3 totals 13 residues. The CDR3: CASSIGGLYEQYF. The CDR3 coding sequence is TGTGCCAGTAGTATCGGTGGACTCTACGAGCAGTACTTC.

The chain combines TRBV18 with TRBJ2-2, with a weak D call TRBD2 (7 bases). Trimming took 3 bases from V and 6 from J, leaving 14 bases between them. The CDR3 sequence is 15 residues long. Germline lookup yields CDR1 KGHSH and CDR2 LQKENI. The CDR3 bases are TGTGCCAGCTCACCCGGCCGCGGGGGCCCCGGGGAGCTGTTTTTT. It is translated as CASSPGRGGPGELFF.

Relative to its sample, this clone is medium-sized. V usage is TRBV7-9 and J usage is TRBJ2-2, with TRBD1 as a possible D gene (5 bases). Germline CDR1 SEHNR, CDR2 FQNEAQ (reference sequence). This CDR3 has 16 amino acids. V lost 3 bases and J lost 0, with 11 bases in between. CDR3 protein: CASSLGHLTNTGELFF. CDR3 sequence (DNA): TGTGCCAGCAGCTTGGGGCACTTAACGAACACCGGGGAGCTGTTTTTT.

V and J are TRBV10-3 and TRBJ2-1; the match to TRBD1 covers 7 bases. The germline V gene has CDR1 ENHRY and CDR2 SYGVKD. V lost 6 bases, J lost 1 base, and 3 bases stayed unmatched. The CDR3 length is 14 residues. The CDR3 protein is CAIRGQSSYNEQFF. Written as DNA, the CDR3 is TGTGCCATCAGGGGACAGAGTTCCTACAATGAGCAGTTCTTC.

This clone is a singleton in its sample. The chain links TRBV5-6 to TRBJ1-1; no clear D gene. This CDR3 is 16 amino acids long. Germline V gene data show CDR1 as SGHDT and CDR2 as YYEEEE. Trimming left V 0 bases short and J 1 base short, with 13 bases between. In nucleotides, the CDR3 is TGTGCCAGCAGCTTGGGGGAGATCGCGACGAACACTGAAGCTTTCTTT. This codes for CASSLGEIATNTEAFF. The full variable domain, its missing parts supplied by reference TRBV5-6 and TRBJ1-1, is DAGVTQSPTHLIKTRGQQVTLRCSPKSGHDTVSWYQQALGQGPQFIFQYYEEEERQRGNFPDRFSGHQFPNYSSELNVNALLLGDSALYLCASSLGEIATNTEAFFGQGTRLTVV.

This clone was found a few times. This chain connects TRBV11-3 to TRBJ1-1, with D unresolved. CDR1 SGHNT and CDR2 YENEEA come from the germline V gene. V lost 4 bases and J lost 5, with 8 bases in between. The CDR3 loop spans 12 amino acids. CDR3 in DNA: TGTGCCAGCAGCTCGTATATAACTGAAGCTTTCTTT. This sequence encodes CASSSYITEAFF.

V gene TRBV19 combines with J gene TRBJ1-4, with D perhaps TRBD1 (6 bases). Trimming removed 5 bases from V and 3 bases from J, with 10 bases in between. Per germline, CDR1 LNHDA and CDR2 SQIVND (reference sequence). CDR3 length: 14 residues. The CDR3: CASSQWGPNEKLFF. The CDR3 DNA sequence: TGTGCCAGTAGTCAGTGGGGGCCTAATGAAAAACTGTTTTTT.

The chain uses TRBV6-6 and TRBJ1-2; no clear D gene. The germline gives CDR1 MNHNY, CDR2 SVGAGI (reference sequence). The V end was cut by 6 bases, the J end by 0 bases, with 8 bases between. The CDR3 length is 13 residues. CDR3 residues: CASRYQANYGYTF. CDR3 nucleotide sequence: TGTGCCAGCAGGTACCAGGCTAACTATGGCTACACCTTC.

J is TRBJ2-3 and V is TRBV11-3; TRBD2 matches at 7 bases. J lost 1 base, V lost 2 bases, and 6 bases had no gene match. CDR1 is SGHNT and CDR2 is YENEEA in the germline V gene. The CDR3 length is 16 residues. The CDR3 bases are TGTGCCAGCAGCTTAAATGGCGGGGGAGGCACAGATACGCAGTATTTT. Protein: CASSLNGGGGTDTQYF. Full variable domain (rest looked up from reference TRBV11-3 and TRBJ2-3): EAGVVQSPRYKIIEKKQPVAFWCNPISGHNTLYWYLQNLGQGPELLIRYENEEAVDDSQLPKDRFSAERLKGVDSTLKIQPAELGDSAVYLCASSLNGGGGTDTQYFGPGTRLTVL.

V is TRBV5-6 and J is TRBJ1-4; maybe TRBD1 (6 bases). V lost 0 bases and J 7 bases, leaving 16 bases between the germline ends. Germline CDR1 reads SGHDT; CDR2 reads YYEEEE. This CDR3 has 16 amino acids. The CDR3 loop is CASSLDGGQIFEKLFF. The CDR3 DNA follows: TGTGCCAGCAGCTTGGATGGCGGACAGATTTTTGAAAAACTGTTTTTT.

The chain has TRBV7-2 and TRBJ2-7; D is possibly TRBD1 (5 bases). V was trimmed by 5 bases and J by 1 base, leaving 15 bases between them. The CDR3 runs to 15 residues. The germline CDR1 and CDR2 sequences are SGHTA and FQGNSA. The DNA of the CDR3 is TGTGCCAGCAGCCCAGGGCCAGAGAGTTCCTACGAGCAGTACTTC. The encoded protein is CASSPGPESSYEQYF.

The genes are TRBV30 and TRBJ2-1, with D maybe TRBD1 (6 bases). The V end lost 5 bases, the J end lost 3 bases, and 8 bases lay between the germline ends. Germline assignment: CDR1 GTSNPN and CDR2 SVGIG (reference sequence). The CDR3 has 12 amino acids. The CDR3 spells CAWGGHYNEQFF. CDR3 DNA sequence: TGTGCCTGGGGGGGCCACTACAATGAGCAGTTCTTC.

The chain links TRBV7-2 to TRBJ2-1; D possibly corresponds to TRBD1 (7 bases). V was clipped by 3 bases and J by 5 bases, with 17 bases between them. The CDR3 has 16 residues. In germline, CDR1 is SGHTA, CDR2 FQGNSA. For the CDR3, the DNA is TGTGCCAGCAGCTTGGTAGGAGGGGGCACCAACAATGAGCAGTTCTTC. This translates into CASSLVGGGTNNEQFF.

This chain uses TRBV9 with TRBJ2-5; D not certain. Germline lookup yields CDR1 SGDLS and CDR2 YYNGEE. V was shortened by 0 bases and J by 5 bases, with 14 bases between the two germline ends. This CDR3 comprises 15 residues. CDR3 sequence (DNA): TGTGCCAGCAGCGTAGGTTCCCAACCTGTCGAGACCCAGTACTTC. Translation: CASSVGSQPVETQYF. The whole variable domain, remainder taken from reference TRBV9 and TRBJ2-5, is DSGVTQTPKHLITATGQRVTLRCSPRSGDLSVYWYQQSLDQGLQFLIQYYNGEERAKGNILERFSAQQFPDLHSELNLSSLELGDSALYFCASSVGSQPVETQYFGPGTRLLVL.

This chain uses TRBV10-2 with TRBJ2-1; D unresolved. Trimming removed 2 bases at V and 0 bases at J, with 8 bases between. The CDR3 loop spans 15 amino acids. Germline CDR1 is WSHSY and CDR2 is SAAADI. CDR3 amino acids: CASSEMGSSYNEQFF. The CDR3 DNA reads as TGCGCCAGCAGTGAGATGGGTAGCTCCTACAATGAGCAGTTCTTC.

The chain carries TRBV19 and TRBJ1-5; D is unresolved. Germline CDR1 LNHDA, CDR2 SQIVND (reference sequence). The CDR3 loop spans 14 amino acids. V was pared by 3 bases and J by 5 bases, with 11 bases between. For the CDR3, the DNA is TGTGCCAGTAGTATCCAAGGCCCCCATCAGCCCCAGCATTTT. Amino acid sequence: CASSIQGPHQPQHF.

The rearrangement links TRBV27 to TRBJ1-6; D might be TRBD1 (5 bases). The ends were cut back, 7 bases at V and 9 bases at J, with 13 bases in the middle. Germline V CDR1 and CDR2: MNHEY, SMNVEV (reference sequence). This CDR3 is 13 amino acids long. CDR3 protein: CASTPSGGSPLHF. In DNA form, the CDR3 reads TGTGCCAGCACGCCATCGGGGGGTTCACCCCTCCACTTT.

V usage is TRBV18 and J usage is TRBJ2-3; 8 positions agree with TRBD2. The V gene's germline CDR1 is KGHSH and CDR2 LQKENI. This CDR3 has 19 amino acids. V was pared by 3 bases and J by 0 bases, with 14 bases of the junction left unmatched. The CDR3, as DNA: TGTGCCAGCTCACCCATGGCGGGGGGCTTGAGTCCTAGCACAGATACGCAGTATTTT. It encodes CASSPMAGGLSPSTDTQYF.

This chain connects TRBV11-2 to TRBJ1-2, with 7 bases fitting TRBD1. Germline V gene data show CDR1 as SGHAT and CDR2 as FQNNGV. The CDR3 has 16 residues. J gave up 8 bases and V 0 bases, and 12 bases lay outside the gene matches. CDR3 loop: CASSLDSTGTGEGYTF. CDR3 coding DNA: TGTGCCAGCAGCTTAGACTCGACAGGGACTGGTGAGGGCTACACCTTC.

The J gene is TRBJ2-3, the V gene TRBV7-8; D is uncertain. The CDR3 loop spans 13 amino acids. V was trimmed by 0 bases and J by 2 bases, leaving 3 bases between them. CDR1 and CDR2 (germline): SGHVS, FQNEAQ. The CDR3: CASSLAYTDTQYF. The CDR3 DNA reads as TGTGCCAGCAGCTTAGCTTACACAGATACGCAGTATTTT.

The chain employs TRBV18 and TRBJ2-7, with 8 bases matching TRBD2. The CDR3 sequence is 14 residues long. Trimming removed 3 bases from V and 0 bases from J; junction bases left unmatched: 1. Germline CDR1 is KGHSH and CDR2 is LQKENI. CDR3 DNA: TGTGCCAGCTCACCGAGCGGGGGCTCCTACGAGCAGTACTTC. It encodes CASSPSGGSYEQYF.

In this sample, this clone turned up a few times. The chain joins TRBV9 to TRBJ1-5; D not certain. The CDR3 is 14 amino acids. V lost 5 bases and J 6 bases, leaving 15 bases between the germline ends. Germline CDR1 reads SGDLS; CDR2 reads YYNGEE. The CDR3 is CASSSSGVGQPQHF. The CDR3 nucleotides read TGTGCCAGCAGTTCGTCGGGCGTGGGTCAGCCCCAGCATTTT.

The genes are TRBV5-4 and TRBJ2-1; the D is unclear. This CDR3 has 15 amino acids. CDR1 and CDR2 from the germline V gene are SGHNT and YYREEE (reference sequence). Between the trimmed V and J ends, which lost 2 bases and 7 bases, there was a span of 16 bases. The CDR3 spells CASSFDLQVVNEQFF. The CDR3 bases are TGTGCCAGCAGCTTTGACCTTCAAGTGGTGAATGAGCAGTTCTTC.

This clone was seen only a few times. The V call is TRBV30, the J call TRBJ2-2, with TRBD2 matching 12 bases. The CDR3 extends over 19 amino acids. V dropped 2 bases and J dropped 4; count of bases not matched to a gene: 14. Germline V gives CDR1 GTSNPN, CDR2 SVGIG (reference sequence). In DNA, the CDR3 is TGTGCCTGGAGTCCCCTAGCGGGGGGGGCCGCGGGGCTCACCGGGGAGCTGTTTTTT. Residues: CAWSPLAGGAAGLTGELFF.

V is TRBV19 and J is TRBJ2-1, with TRBD2 matching over 9 bases. The J segment lost 5 bases and the V segment lost 2 bases, leaving 10 bases of the junction unmatched. The germline CDR1 and CDR2 sequences are LNHDA and SQIVND (reference sequence). The CDR3 has 17 residues. CDR3 sequence reads: CASSIIVGLAGNNEQFF. In DNA, the CDR3 is TGTGCCAGTAGTATAATAGTCGGGCTAGCGGGGAACAATGAGCAGTTCTTC.

CDR3 region: CASSQAGLYQETQYF. The CDR3 coding sequence is TGCGCCAGCAGCCAAGCGGGGCTTTACCAAGAGACCCAGTACTTC. V is TRBV4-3 and J is TRBJ2-5, with D perhaps being TRBD1 or TRBD2 (5 bases each). Germline V gives CDR1 LGHNA, CDR2 YSLEER. This CDR3 is 15 amino acids long. V shed 1 base and J shed 0 bases, with 9 bases lying between them.

The J gene is TRBJ1-3, the V gene TRBV30; D perhaps matches TRBD1 (6 bases). The germline V and J ends were trimmed by 3 bases and 2 bases, with 11 bases remaining between them. The CDR3 covers 14 residues. The germline V gene encodes CDR1 GTSNPN and CDR2 SVGIG (reference sequence). DNA for the CDR3: TGTGCCTGGAGGACAGGAGACGCTGGAAACACCATATATTTT. Protein sequence: CAWRTGDAGNTIYF.

This sequence joins TRBV19 and TRBJ1-2, with 7 bases matching TRBD1. Trimming took 6 bases from V and 2 from J; bases not matched to a gene: 6. This CDR3 comprises 14 residues. Germline CDR1 is LNHDA and CDR2 is SQIVND (reference sequence). The CDR3 region has the DNA TGTGCCAGTAGCCACAGGGGCCTGAACTATGGCTACACCTTC. Translated: CASSHRGLNYGYTF.

This chain connects TRBV18 to TRBJ2-5; D is perhaps TRBD2 (5 bases). The V end was cut by 4 bases, the J end by 5 bases, with 11 bases between. Germline V gene sequence: CDR1 KGHSH, CDR2 LQKENI. CDR3 size: 13 residues. CDR3 residues: CASSLGLGETQYF. The CDR3 DNA sequence: TGTGCCAGCTCACTTGGACTCGGGGAGACCCAGTACTTC. Using reference TRBV18 and TRBJ2-5 for the parts outside the CDR3, the full variable domain is NAGVMQNPRHLVRRRGQEARLRCSPMKGHSHVYWYRQLPEEGLKFMVYLQKENIIDESGMPKERFSAEFPKEGPSILRIQQVVRGDSAAYFCASSLGLGETQYFGPGTRLLVL.